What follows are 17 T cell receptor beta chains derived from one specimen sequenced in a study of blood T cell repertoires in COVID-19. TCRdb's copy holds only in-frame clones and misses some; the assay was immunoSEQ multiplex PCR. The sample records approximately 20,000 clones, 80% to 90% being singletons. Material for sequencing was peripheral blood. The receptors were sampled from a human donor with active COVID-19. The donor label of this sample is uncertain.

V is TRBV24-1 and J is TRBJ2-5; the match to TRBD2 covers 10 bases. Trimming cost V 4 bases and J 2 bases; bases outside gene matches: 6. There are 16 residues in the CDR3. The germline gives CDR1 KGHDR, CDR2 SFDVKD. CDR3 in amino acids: CATSDPGTSEQETQYF. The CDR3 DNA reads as TGTGCCACCAGTGACCCCGGGACTAGCGAACAAGAGACCCAGTACTTC.

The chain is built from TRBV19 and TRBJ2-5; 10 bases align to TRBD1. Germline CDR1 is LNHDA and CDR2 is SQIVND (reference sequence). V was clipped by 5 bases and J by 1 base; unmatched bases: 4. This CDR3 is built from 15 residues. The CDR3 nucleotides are TGTGCCAGTAGTCCGGGACAGGGGTCCCAAGAGACCCAGTACTTC. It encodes CASSPGQGSQETQYF. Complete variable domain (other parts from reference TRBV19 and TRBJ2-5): DGGITQSPKYLFRKEGQNVTLSCEQNLNHDAMYWYRQDPGQGLRLIYYSQIVNDFQKGDIAEGYSVSREKKESFPLTVTSAQKNPTAFYLCASSPGQGSQETQYFGPGTRLLVL.

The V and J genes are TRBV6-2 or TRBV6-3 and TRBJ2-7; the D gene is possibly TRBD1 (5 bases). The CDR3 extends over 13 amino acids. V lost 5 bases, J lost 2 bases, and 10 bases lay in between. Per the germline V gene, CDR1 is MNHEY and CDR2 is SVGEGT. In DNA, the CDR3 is TGTGCCAGCAGTCCCCAGGGCCCCTACGAGCAGTACTTC. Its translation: CASSPQGPYEQYF.

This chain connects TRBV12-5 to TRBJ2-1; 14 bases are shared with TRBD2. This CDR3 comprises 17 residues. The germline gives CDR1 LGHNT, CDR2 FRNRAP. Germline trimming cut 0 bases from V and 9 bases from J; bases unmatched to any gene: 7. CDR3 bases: TGTGCTAGTGGTTTGGTACAGGGACTAGCGGGAGTGGGTGAGCAGTTCTTC. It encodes CASGLVQGLAGVGEQFF.

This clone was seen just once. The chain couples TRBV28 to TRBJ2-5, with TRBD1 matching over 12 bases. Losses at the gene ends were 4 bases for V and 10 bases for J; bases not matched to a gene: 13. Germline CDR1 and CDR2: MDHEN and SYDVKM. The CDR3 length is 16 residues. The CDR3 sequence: CASSSRGDRGREGQYF. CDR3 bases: TGTGCCAGCAGTTCCCGAGGGGACAGGGGGCGGGAGGGCCAGTACTTC.

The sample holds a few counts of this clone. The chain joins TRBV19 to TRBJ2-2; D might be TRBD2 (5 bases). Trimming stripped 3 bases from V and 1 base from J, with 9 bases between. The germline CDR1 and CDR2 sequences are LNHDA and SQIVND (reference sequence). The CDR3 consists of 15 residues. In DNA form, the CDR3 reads TGTGCCAGTAGTATGAGACGGGAGAACACCGGGGAGCTGTTTTTT. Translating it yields CASSMRRENTGELFF.

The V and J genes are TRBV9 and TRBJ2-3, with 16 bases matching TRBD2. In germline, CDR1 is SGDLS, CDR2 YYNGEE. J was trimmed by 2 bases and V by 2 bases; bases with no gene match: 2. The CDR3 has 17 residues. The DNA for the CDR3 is TGTGCCAGCAGCGTCGGGACTAGCGGGGGGGCCACAGATACGCAGTATTTT. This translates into CASSVGTSGGATDTQYF.

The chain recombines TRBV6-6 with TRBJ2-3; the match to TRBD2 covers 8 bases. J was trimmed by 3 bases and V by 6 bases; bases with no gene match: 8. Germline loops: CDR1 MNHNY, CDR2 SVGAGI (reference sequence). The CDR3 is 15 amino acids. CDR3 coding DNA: TGTGCCAGCAGATTAATAGCGGGGCTAACAGATACGCAGTATTTT. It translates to CASRLIAGLTDTQYF.

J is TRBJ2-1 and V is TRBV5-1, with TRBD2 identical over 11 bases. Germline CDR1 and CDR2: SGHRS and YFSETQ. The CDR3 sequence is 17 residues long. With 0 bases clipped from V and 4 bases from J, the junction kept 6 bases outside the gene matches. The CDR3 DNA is TGCGCCAGCAGCTTGGCCGGGGGGACTAGCGGTTACAATGAGCAGTTCTTC. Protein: CASSLAGGTSGYNEQFF.

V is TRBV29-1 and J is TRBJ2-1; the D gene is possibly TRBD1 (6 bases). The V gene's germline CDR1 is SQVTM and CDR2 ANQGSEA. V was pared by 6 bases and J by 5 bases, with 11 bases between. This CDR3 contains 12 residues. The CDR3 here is CSVWGPNNEQFF. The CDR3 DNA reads TGCAGCGTCTGGGGGCCAAACAATGAGCAGTTCTTC.

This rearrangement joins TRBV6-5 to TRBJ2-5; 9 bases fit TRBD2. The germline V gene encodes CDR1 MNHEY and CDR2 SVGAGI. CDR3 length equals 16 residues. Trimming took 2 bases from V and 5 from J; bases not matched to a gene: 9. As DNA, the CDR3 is TGTGCCAGCAGTTACGGTGTAGCGGGAGATTTGGAGACCCAGTACTTC. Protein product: CASSYGVAGDLETQYF.

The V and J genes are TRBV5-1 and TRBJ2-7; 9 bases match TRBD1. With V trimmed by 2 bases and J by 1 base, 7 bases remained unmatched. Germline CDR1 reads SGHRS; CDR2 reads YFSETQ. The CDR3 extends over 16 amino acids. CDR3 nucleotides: TGCGCCAGCAGCTTTACCGGACAGGGGTTATCCTACGAGCAGTACTTC. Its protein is CASSFTGQGLSYEQYF.

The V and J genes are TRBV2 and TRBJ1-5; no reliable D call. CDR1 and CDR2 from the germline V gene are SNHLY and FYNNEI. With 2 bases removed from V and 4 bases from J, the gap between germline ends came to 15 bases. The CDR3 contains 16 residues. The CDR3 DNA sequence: TGTGCCAGCAGTGAATCGTCTGGGTGGGAGAATCAGCCCCAGCATTTT. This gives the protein CASSESSGWENQPQHF.

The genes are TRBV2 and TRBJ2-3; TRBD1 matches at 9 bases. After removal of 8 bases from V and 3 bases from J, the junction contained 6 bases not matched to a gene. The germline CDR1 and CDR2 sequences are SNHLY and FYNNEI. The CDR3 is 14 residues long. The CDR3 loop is CASSRDRGTDTQYF. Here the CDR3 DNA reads TGTGCCAGCTCACGCGACAGGGGGACAGATACGCAGTATTTT.

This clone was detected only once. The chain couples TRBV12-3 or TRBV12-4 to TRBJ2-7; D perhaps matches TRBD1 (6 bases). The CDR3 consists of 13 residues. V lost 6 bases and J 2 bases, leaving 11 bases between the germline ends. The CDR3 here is CASRRTETYEQYF. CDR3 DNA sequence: TGTGCCAGCAGACGGACAGAAACCTACGAGCAGTACTTC.

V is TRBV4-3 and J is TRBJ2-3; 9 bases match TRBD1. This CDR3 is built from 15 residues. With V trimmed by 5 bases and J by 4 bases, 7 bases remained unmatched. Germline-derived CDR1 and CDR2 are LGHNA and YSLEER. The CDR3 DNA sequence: TGCGCCAGCAGCTCCTGGACAGGGGAATCAGATACGCAGTATTTT. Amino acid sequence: CASSSWTGESDTQYF.

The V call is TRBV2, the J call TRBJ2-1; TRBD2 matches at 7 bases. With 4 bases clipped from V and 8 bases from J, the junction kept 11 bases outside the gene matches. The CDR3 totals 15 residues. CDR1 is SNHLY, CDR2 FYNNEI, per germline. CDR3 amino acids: CASSAGTTTLDEQFF. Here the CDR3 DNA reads TGTGCCAGCAGTGCCGGGACTACCACTTTGGATGAGCAGTTCTTC.